The source of this TCR beta chain is a study of blood T cells in healthy people across ages. Overall study: Researchers report that template switching captured about one barcoded beta molecule per two T cells.

CDR3 size: 15 residues. V shed 3 bases and J shed 0 bases, with 10 bases lying between them. Germline V gene data show CDR1 as SNHLY and CDR2 as FYNNEI. This clonotype was seen more than once but under ten times. Isolation yielded PBMCs, at least 7 million per sample, in every case. With a J-beta primer mix and a sample-barcoded 5' primer, a second PCR ran about 7 to 12 cycles. Per sample, CDR3-containing paired-end reads numbered at least 2.5 million. One entry per CDR3 protein, called by TCRdb with MiXCR from the 5' RACE reads. The table includes around 2 million distinct CDR3 sequences, around 40% detected once.

The source material was blood. V gene TRBV2 combines with J gene TRBJ2-3; D tentatively fits TRBD1 or TRBD2 (5 bases each). The sequence was collected from a human donor in good health. In DNA form, the CDR3 reads TGTGCCAGCAGTGAGGGGGACCCTAGCACAGATACGCAGTATTTT. Protein: CASSEGDPSTDTQYF.